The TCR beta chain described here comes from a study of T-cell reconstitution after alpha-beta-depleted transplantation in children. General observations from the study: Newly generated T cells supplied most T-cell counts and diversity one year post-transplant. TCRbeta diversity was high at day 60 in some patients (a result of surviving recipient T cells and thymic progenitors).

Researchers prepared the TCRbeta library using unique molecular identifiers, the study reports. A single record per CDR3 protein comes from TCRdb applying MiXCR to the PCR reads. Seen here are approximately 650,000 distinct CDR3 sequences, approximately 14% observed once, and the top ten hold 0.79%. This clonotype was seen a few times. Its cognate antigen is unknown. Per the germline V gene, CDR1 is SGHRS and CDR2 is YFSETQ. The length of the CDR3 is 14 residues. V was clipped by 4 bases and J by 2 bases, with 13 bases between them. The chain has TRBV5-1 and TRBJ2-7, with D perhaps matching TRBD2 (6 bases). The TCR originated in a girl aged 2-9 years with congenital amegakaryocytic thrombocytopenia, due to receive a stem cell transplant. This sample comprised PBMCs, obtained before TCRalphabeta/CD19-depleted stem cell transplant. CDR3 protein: CASSEGGNPYEQYF. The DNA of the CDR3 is TGCGCCAGCAGCGAAGGAGGGAATCCCTACGAGCAGTACTTC.